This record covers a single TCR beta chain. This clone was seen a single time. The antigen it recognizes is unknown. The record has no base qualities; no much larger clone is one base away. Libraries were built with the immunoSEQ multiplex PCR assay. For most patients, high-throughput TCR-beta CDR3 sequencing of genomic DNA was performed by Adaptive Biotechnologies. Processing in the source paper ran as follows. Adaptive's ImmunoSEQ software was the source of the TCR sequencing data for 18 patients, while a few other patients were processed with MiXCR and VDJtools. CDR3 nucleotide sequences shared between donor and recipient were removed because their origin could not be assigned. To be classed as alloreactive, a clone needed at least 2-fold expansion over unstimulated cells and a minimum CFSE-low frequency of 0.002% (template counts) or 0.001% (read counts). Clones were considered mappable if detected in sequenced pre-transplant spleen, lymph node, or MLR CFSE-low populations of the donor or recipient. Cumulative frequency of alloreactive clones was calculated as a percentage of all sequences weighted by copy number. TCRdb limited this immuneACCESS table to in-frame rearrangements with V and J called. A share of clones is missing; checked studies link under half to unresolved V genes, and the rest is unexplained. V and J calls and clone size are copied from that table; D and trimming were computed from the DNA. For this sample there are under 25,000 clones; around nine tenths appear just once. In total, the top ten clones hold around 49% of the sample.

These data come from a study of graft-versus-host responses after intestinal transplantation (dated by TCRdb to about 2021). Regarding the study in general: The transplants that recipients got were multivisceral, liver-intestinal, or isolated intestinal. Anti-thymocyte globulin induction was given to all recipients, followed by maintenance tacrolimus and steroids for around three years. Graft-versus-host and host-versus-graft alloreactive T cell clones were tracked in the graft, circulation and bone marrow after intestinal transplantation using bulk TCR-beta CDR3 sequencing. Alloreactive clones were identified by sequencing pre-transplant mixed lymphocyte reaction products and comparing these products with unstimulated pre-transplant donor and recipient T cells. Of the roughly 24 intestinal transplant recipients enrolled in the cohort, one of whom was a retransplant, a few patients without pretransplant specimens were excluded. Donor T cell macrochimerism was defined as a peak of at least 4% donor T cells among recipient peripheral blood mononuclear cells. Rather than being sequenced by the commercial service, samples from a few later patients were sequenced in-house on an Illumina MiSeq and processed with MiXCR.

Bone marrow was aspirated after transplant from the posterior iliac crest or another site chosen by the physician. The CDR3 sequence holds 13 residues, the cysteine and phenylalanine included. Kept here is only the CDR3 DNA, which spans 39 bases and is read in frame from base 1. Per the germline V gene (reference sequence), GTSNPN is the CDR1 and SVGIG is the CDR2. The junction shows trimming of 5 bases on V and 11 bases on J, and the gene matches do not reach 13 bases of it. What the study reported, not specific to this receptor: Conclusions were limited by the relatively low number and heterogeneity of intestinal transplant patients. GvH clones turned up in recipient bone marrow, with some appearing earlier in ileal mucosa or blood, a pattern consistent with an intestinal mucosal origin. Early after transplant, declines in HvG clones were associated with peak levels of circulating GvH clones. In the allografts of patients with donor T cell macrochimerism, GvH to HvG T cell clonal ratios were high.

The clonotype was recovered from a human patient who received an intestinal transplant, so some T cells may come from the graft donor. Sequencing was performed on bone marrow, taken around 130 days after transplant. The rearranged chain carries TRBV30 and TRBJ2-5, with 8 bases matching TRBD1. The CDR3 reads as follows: CAWGTGSSYGQYF. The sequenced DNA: TGTGCCTGGGGGACAGGAAGCTCCTACGGGCAGTACTTC.